This T cell receptor beta chain was profiled in a study of blood T cell repertoires in COVID-19. Study information: The United States, Italy and Spain provided the acute and convalescent COVID-19 samples.

Original processing methods: Amplification from reference gene primers served as the basis for estimated nucleated cell counts. TCRdb keeps only in-frame clones here, not all; method: immunoSEQ multiplex PCR. That table is the source of V, J and clone size, and D and trimming were worked out from the DNA. The data show about 150,000 clones, over 75% seen once. J gave up 4 bases and V 8 bases, and 10 bases lay outside the gene matches. From germline, CDR1 is SGHTA and CDR2 FQGNSA. The CDR3 runs to 15 residues. Specimen: peripheral blood. The chain combines TRBV7-2 with TRBJ2-2, with TRBD1 identical over 7 bases. The source is a man between 18 and 35 years old with COVID-19, enrolled during active disease. CDR3 in DNA: TGTGCCAGCGCCAGAGGACAGGTCCTCACCGGGGAGCTGTTTTTT. It is translated as CASARGQVLTGELFF.